These T cell receptor beta chains were read from a single sample in a study of OX40 agonist ivuxolimab in advanced cancers. Produced via immunoSEQ multiplex PCR; TCRdb's table is partial and in-frame only. The sample has 40,000 or so clones; approximately 84% are singletons. This material consisted of CD4+ or CD8+ T cells sorted from blood, taken in a trial of the OX40 agonist ivuxolimab. Receptors were obtained from an adult with an advanced solid tumor such as melanoma, head and neck, liver or kidney cancer. Each CDR3 is given with its conserved first and last residue.

TRBV5-1,13,TRBJ2-2,CASSFLAFGELFF
TRBV2,17,TRBJ2-5,CASSEWASGSAWETQYF
TRBV28,14,TRBJ2-1,CASSPLTGQGGKFF
TRBV5-6,13,TRBJ1-3,CASSFGSGNTIYF
TRBV13,15,TRBJ1-2,CASSLTQGGLRGYTF
TRBV6-5,15,TRBJ2-7,CASSSRGGGASEQYF
TRBV9,14,TRBJ2-1,CASSEGQIYNEQFF
TRBV27,16,TRBJ2-3,CASSPSAGTGTDTQYF
TRBV6-5,15,TRBJ1-1,CASSYSSGLNTEAFF
TRBV7-9,15,TRBJ1-1,CASSTSDLRGTEAFF
TRBV7-3,15,TRBJ2-3,CASSWSGGRTDTQYF
TRBV9,13,NA,CASSVELGYEQYF
TRBV15,16,TRBJ2-7,CATSRGGWGLSGEQYF
TRBV7-9,13,TRBJ2-7,CASSLGNPSEQYF
TRBV27,15,TRBJ2-1,CASSLLGSSYNEQFF
TRBV14,13,TRBJ2-3,CASSHWELDTQYF
TRBV20-1,10,TRBJ2-7,CSAGGGEQYF
TRBV4-1,15,TRBJ1-1,CASSPRSGAPTEAFF
TRBV10-2,13,TRBJ2-2,CASSPGGPGELFF
TRBV18,11,TRBJ2-3,CASSPDDTQYF
TRBV7-9,14,TRBJ2-7,CASSSRLVYYEQYF
TRBV9,15,TRBJ1-2,CASSVGGSPIYGYTF
TRBV18,14,TRBJ1-2,CASSPRERFYGYTF
TRBV6-1,15,TRBJ1-2,CASSQGRGISYGYTF
TRBV19,14,TRBJ1-1,CASSMGTVNTEAFF
TRBV5-1,13,TRBJ2-1,CASSLNSPHEQFF
TRBV29-1,14,TRBJ1-2,CSFTGTGLRYGYTF
TRBV7-8,14,TRBJ1-5,CASSLDSIWQPQHF
TRBV29-1,12,TRBJ2-4,CSGGTSGTIQYF